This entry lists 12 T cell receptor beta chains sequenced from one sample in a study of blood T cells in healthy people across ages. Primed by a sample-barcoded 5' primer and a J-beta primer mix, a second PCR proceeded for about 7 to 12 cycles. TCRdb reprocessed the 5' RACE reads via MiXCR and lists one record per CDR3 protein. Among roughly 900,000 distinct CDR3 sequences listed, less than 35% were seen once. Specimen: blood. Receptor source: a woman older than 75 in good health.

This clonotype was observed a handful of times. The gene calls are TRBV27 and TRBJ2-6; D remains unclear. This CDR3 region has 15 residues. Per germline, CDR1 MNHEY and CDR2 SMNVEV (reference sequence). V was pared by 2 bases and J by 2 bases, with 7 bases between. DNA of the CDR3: TGTGCCAGCAGTTTAGAGGCCCCTGGGGCCAACGTCCTGACTTTC. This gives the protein CASSLEAPGANVLTF.

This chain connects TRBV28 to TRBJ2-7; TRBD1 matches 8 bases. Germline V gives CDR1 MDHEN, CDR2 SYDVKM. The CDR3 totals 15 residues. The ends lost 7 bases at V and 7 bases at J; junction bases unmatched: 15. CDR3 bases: TGTGCCAGCACCTCCAGGGGGCAATCCTACAATGAGCAGTACTTC. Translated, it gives CASTSRGQSYNEQYF.

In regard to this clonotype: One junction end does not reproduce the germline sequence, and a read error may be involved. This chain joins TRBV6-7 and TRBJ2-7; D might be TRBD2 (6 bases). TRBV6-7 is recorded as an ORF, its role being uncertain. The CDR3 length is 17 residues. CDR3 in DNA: TGCGCCAGCAGTTGCCCCCGCGGGGTCAGAGCAGCCCACGAGCAGTACTTC. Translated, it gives CASSCPRGVRAAHEQYF.

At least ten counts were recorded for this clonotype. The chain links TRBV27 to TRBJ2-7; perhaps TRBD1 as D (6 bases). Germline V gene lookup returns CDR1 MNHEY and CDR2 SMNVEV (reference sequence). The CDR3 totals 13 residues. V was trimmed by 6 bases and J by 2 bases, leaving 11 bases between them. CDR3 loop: CASSSQGTYEQYF. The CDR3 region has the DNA TGTGCCAGCAGCAGCCAGGGGACCTACGAGCAGTACTTC.

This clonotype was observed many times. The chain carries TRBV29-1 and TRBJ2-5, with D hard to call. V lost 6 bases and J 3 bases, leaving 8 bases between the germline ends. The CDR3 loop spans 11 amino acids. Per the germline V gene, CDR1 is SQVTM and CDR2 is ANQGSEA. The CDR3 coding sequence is TGCAGCGTCGCAACCGAAGAGACCCAGTACTTC. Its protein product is CSVATEETQYF.

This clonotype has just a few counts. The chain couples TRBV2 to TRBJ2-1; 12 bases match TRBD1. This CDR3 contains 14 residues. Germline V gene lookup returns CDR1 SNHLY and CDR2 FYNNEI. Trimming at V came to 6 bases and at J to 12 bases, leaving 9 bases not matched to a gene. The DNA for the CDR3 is TGTGCCAGCAGGACCGGGACAGGGGGCCGGGTGCAGTTCTTC. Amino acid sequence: CASRTGTGGRVQFF. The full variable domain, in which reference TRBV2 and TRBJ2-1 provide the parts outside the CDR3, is EPEVTQTPSHQVTQMGQEVILRCVPISNHLYFYWYRQILGQKVEFLVSFYNNEISEKSEIFDDQFSVERPDGSNFTLKIRSTKLEDSAMYFCASRTGTGGRVQFFGPGTRLTVL.

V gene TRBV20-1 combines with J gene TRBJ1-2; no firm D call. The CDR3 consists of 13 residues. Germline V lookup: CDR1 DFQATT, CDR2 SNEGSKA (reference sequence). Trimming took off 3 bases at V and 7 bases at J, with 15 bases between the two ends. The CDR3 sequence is CSARSLRARGYTF. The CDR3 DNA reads TGCAGTGCTAGGTCATTACGCGCGCGTGGCTACACCTTC.

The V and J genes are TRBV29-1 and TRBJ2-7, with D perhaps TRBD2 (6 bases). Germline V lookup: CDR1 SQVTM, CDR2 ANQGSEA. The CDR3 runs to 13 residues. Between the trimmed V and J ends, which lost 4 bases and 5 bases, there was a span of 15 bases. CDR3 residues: CSVAAGPRNEQYF. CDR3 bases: TGCAGCGTTGCGGCGGGGCCCAGGAACGAGCAGTACTTC.

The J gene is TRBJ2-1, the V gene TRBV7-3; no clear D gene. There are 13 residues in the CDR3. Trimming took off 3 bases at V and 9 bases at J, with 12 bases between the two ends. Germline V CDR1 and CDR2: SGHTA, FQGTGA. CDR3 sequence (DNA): TGTGCCAGCAGCTTTGTGGTGGAAGCTGAGCAGTTCTTC. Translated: CASSFVVEAEQFF.

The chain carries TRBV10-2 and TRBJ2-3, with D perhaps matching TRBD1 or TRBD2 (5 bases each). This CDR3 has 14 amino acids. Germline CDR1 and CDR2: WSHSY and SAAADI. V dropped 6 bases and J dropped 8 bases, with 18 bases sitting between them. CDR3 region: CASSVGRERGTQYF. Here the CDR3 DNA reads TGCGCCAGCAGCGTCGGCAGGGAGAGGGGTACGCAGTATTTT.

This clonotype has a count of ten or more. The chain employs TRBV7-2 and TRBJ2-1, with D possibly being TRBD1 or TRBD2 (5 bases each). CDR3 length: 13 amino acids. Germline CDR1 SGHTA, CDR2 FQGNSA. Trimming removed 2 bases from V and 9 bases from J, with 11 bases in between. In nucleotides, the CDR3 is TGTGCCAGCAGCTTACAAGAGGGGTTTGAGCAGTTCTTC. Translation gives CASSLQEGFEQFF. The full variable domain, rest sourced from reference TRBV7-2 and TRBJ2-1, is GAGVSQSPSNKVTEKGKDVELRCDPISGHTALYWYRQSLGQGLEFLIYFQGNSAPDKSGLPSDRFSAERTGGSVSTLTIQRTQQEDSAVYLCASSLQEGFEQFFGPGTRLTVL.

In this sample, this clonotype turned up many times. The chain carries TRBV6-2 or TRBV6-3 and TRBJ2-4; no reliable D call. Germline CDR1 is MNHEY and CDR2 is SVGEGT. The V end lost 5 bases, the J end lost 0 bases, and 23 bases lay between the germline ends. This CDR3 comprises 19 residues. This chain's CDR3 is CASSQVWTGAILAKNIQYF. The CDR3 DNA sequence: TGTGCCAGCAGTCAAGTATGGACCGGAGCCATCCTAGCCAAAAACATTCAGTACTTC.